The 32 T cell receptor beta chains given below trace back to one sample, sequenced in a study of blood T cell repertoires in COVID-19. This table comes from immunoSEQ multiplex PCR, and its TCRdb copy is limited to in-frame clones, with some not included. Here the sample spans roughly 97,000 clones, about 80% being singletons. Specimen: peripheral blood. The receptors shown here come from an older man with acute or convalescent COVID-19.

The chain carries TRBV7-3 and TRBJ2-5, with D possibly TRBD1 on 5 matching bases. Germline assignment: CDR1 SGHTA and CDR2 FQGTGA. The CDR3 is 15 amino acids. V gave up 3 bases and J gave up 5 bases, with 16 bases separating them. Here the CDR3 reads CASSLGQGISETQYF. In DNA form, the CDR3 reads TGTGCCAGCAGCTTGGGGCAGGGAATCTCGGAGACCCAGTACTTC.

The V call is TRBV11-3, the J call TRBJ2-3; D gene ambiguous. CDR3 length: 13 amino acids. The V gene's germline CDR1 is SGHNT and CDR2 YENEEA. V was clipped by 1 base and J by 4 bases, with 6 bases between them. This CDR3 reads CASSLAFPDTQYF. The CDR3 region has the DNA TGTGCCAGCAGCTTAGCCTTCCCAGATACGCAGTATTTT.

The gene calls are TRBV2 and TRBJ2-2, with 7 bases fitting TRBD1. The trim removed 7 bases at V and 0 bases at J, leaving 2 bases unmatched. Germline CDR1 reads SNHLY; CDR2 reads FYNNEI. CDR3 length: 14 amino acids. CDR3 loop: CASNGQANTGELFF. CDR3 DNA sequence: TGTGCCAGCAATGGACAGGCGAACACCGGGGAGCTGTTTTTT.

This chain links TRBV6-4 with TRBJ2-7, with 7 bases aligning to TRBD1. This CDR3 is built from 16 residues. The V gene end was trimmed by 6 bases and the J gene end by 0 bases; junction bases not matched to a gene: 11. From germline, CDR1 is MRHNA and CDR2 SNTAGT. CDR3 DNA sequence: TGTGCCAGCAGCGGACTGGGACAGTTGGGCTCCTACGAGCAGTACTTC. Residues: CASSGLGQLGSYEQYF.

This chain joins TRBV9 and TRBJ2-2; the D is unclear. CDR1 and CDR2 (germline): SGDLS, YYNGEE. This CDR3 has 13 amino acids. V was shortened by 0 bases and J by 7 bases, with 7 bases between the two germline ends. In nucleotides, the CDR3 is TGTGCCAGCAGCGTAGACGTGAGCGGGGAGCTGTTTTTT. Its protein product is CASSVDVSGELFF.

CDR3 in DNA: TGTGCCAGCAGTGCCCCCTTACAGGGGTTGGATTCACCCCTCCACTTT. Its translation: CASSAPLQGLDSPLHF. The chain combines TRBV25-1 with TRBJ1-6, with TRBD1 matching 7 bases. Germline CDR1 and CDR2: MGHDK and SYGVNS. The CDR3 has 16 residues. V lost 4 bases to trimming and J lost 8 bases; unmatched junction nucleotides: 11.

This chain connects TRBV27 to TRBJ1-5; 9 nucleotides line up with TRBD1. The CDR3 has 14 amino acids. CDR1 is MNHEY and CDR2 is SMNVEV in the germline V gene (reference sequence). V shed 6 bases, J shed 7 bases, and the junction held 7 bases outside the gene matches. The CDR3 loop reads CASRPTGGSQPQHF. DNA of the CDR3: TGTGCCAGCAGACCCACAGGGGGCTCGCAGCCCCAGCATTTT.

The rearrangement joins TRBV5-1 to TRBJ2-3; TRBD2 aligns across 7 bases. This CDR3 contains 18 residues. V lost 5 bases and J lost 4; bases outside the gene matches: 19. Germline CDR1 reads SGHRS; CDR2 reads YFSETQ. CDR3 amino acids: CASRLRQRDLGRSDTQYF. The CDR3 nucleotides read TGCGCCAGCAGGTTGCGGCAGCGGGACCTAGGGAGGTCAGATACGCAGTATTTT.

The V and J genes are TRBV24-1 and TRBJ2-3; 9 positions agree with TRBD1. CDR1 and CDR2 from the germline V gene are KGHDR and SFDVKD. This CDR3 is built from 18 residues. Losses at the gene ends were 3 bases for V and 1 base for J; bases not matched to a gene: 10. The CDR3 sequence is CATSDRRDRVSRTDTQYF. The CDR3 DNA follows: TGTGCCACCAGTGATCGCCGGGACAGGGTCTCCCGCACAGATACGCAGTATTTT.

The chain couples TRBV2 to TRBJ2-6; tentative D call: TRBD1 (6 bases). Germline CDR1 is SNHLY and CDR2 is FYNNEI. The length of the CDR3 is 19 residues. Trimming shortened V by 3 bases and J by 0 bases, and 18 bases separated the two germline ends. The CDR3 region is CASSEIPPGANSGANVLTF. CDR3 DNA sequence: TGTGCCAGCAGTGAGATCCCTCCAGGGGCGAACTCTGGGGCCAACGTCCTGACTTTC. Complete variable domain (other parts from reference TRBV2 and TRBJ2-6): EPEVTQTPSHQVTQMGQEVILRCVPISNHLYFYWYRQILGQKVEFLVSFYNNEISEKSEIFDDQFSVERPDGSNFTLKIRSTKLEDSAMYFCASSEIPPGANSGANVLTFGAGSRLTVL.

The chain is built from TRBV6-6 and TRBJ1-6, with a weak D call TRBD1 (5 bases). CDR3 length: 16 amino acids. V was clipped by 5 bases and J by 0 bases, with 11 bases between them. CDR1 MNHNY and CDR2 SVGAGI come from the germline V gene (reference sequence). CDR3 loop: CASSPPTASYNSPLHF. CDR3 DNA: TGTGCCAGCAGTCCACCGACAGCCTCCTATAATTCACCCCTCCACTTT.

There are a few counts of this clone. The chain recombines TRBV7-2 with TRBJ2-2; TRBD1 aligns across 9 bases. The CDR3 has 16 residues. V lost 4 bases to trimming and J lost 7 bases; unmatched junction nucleotides: 10. Germline V gives CDR1 SGHTA, CDR2 FQGNSA. The chain's CDR3 is CASSSRTGVLIGELFF. The CDR3 DNA reads as TGTGCCAGCAGCTCTCGGACAGGGGTCCTGATCGGGGAGCTGTTTTTT.

The rearrangement joins TRBV7-2 to TRBJ1-2, with 9 nucleotides matching TRBD1. The trim removed 0 bases at V and 7 bases at J, leaving 6 bases unmatched. The CDR3 runs to 15 residues. Looked up from germline, CDR1 is SGHTA and CDR2 is FQGNSA. CDR3 loop: CASSLAPGTGFGYTF. The CDR3 nucleotides read TGTGCCAGCAGCTTAGCCCCCGGGACAGGGTTTGGCTACACCTTC.

This chain links TRBV3-1 (or the pseudogene TRBV3-2) with TRBJ2-2; D possibly corresponds to TRBD1 (6 bases). Germline CDR1 and CDR2: LGHDT and YNNKEL (reference sequence). V dropped 1 base and J dropped 4 bases, with 13 bases sitting between them. The CDR3 runs to 16 residues. CDR3 residues: CASSQGLGRGTGELFF. CDR3 DNA: TGTGCCAGCAGCCAAGGTCTCGGCAGGGGCACCGGGGAGCTGTTTTTT.

This clone has a single count. The V and J genes are TRBV4-1 and TRBJ1-2, with D tentatively TRBD1 (6 bases). Per germline, CDR1 MGHRA and CDR2 YSYEKL. V lost 0 bases to trimming and J lost 4 bases, with 12 bases between them. This CDR3 spans 15 amino acids. The DNA for the CDR3 is TGCGCCAGCAGCCAAGAGGGGGCCGCTAGCTATGGCTACACCTTC. It is translated as CASSQEGAASYGYTF.

In this sample, this clone turned up a few times. The J gene is TRBJ1-6, the V gene TRBV2; D remains ambiguous. The CDR3 extends over 16 amino acids. Germline CDR1 and CDR2: SNHLY and FYNNEI. The germline V and J ends were trimmed by 0 bases and 10 bases, with 16 bases remaining between them. CDR3 loop: CASSEAGLALGSPLHF. The DNA for the CDR3 is TGTGCCAGCAGTGAAGCCGGACTGGCCCTAGGGTCACCCCTCCACTTT.

V and J are TRBV27 and TRBJ1-2, with 7 bases matching TRBD1. The CDR3 has 15 residues. Germline CDR1 is MNHEY and CDR2 is SMNVEV (reference sequence). V lost 2 bases to trimming and J lost 0 bases; unmatched junction nucleotides: 3. The DNA of the CDR3 is TGTGCCAGCAGTTTAAAGGGACAGCCTAACTATGGCTACACCTTC. This encodes CASSLKGQPNYGYTF.

There are a few counts of this clone. The rearrangement joins TRBV29-1 to TRBJ1-5; 7 bases map to TRBD1. J gave up 11 bases and V 4 bases, and 8 bases lay outside the gene matches. The CDR3 runs 12 residues. In germline, CDR1 is SQVTM, CDR2 ANQGSEA. As DNA, the CDR3 is TGCAGCGTTGTCGACAGGGACTCGGCCCAGCATTTT. It specifies CSVVDRDSAQHF.

This clone is a singleton in its sample. This rearrangement joins TRBV10-1 to TRBJ2-3, with D tentatively TRBD1 (6 bases). Germline CDR1 and CDR2: WNHNN and SYGVQD (reference sequence). V was cut by 3 bases and J by 4 bases, with 11 bases left in between. The CDR3 extends over 14 amino acids. The CDR3 loop is CASSEAGVADTQYF. CDR3 nucleotides: TGCGCCAGCAGTGAAGCAGGGGTAGCAGATACGCAGTATTTT.

This clone has a single count. The rearrangement joins TRBV5-1 to TRBJ1-4; TRBD1 aligns across 8 bases. CDR3 length equals 16 residues. Germline CDR1 reads SGHRS; CDR2 reads YFSETQ. V was clipped by 0 bases and J by 4 bases; unmatched bases: 5. The CDR3 region has the DNA TGCGCCAGCAGCTTGGGACAGGGGTATGGTAATGAAAAACTGTTTTTT. Protein sequence: CASSLGQGYGNEKLFF.

J is TRBJ2-1 and V is TRBV15; D is uncertain. Germline lookup yields CDR1 LNHNV and CDR2 YYDKDF (reference sequence). The CDR3 is 13 residues long. Trimming took 0 bases from V and 8 from J, leaving 8 bases between them. Here the CDR3 reads CATSRDLRDEQFF. The CDR3 nucleotides read TGTGCCACCAGCAGAGATCTGCGCGATGAGCAGTTCTTC.

The chain uses TRBV7-3 and TRBJ2-3; 10 bases are a match to TRBD2. The CDR3 spans 15 residues. Losses at the gene ends were 4 bases for V and 2 bases for J; bases not matched to a gene: 3. From germline, CDR1 is SGHTA and CDR2 FQGTGA. The CDR3 loop reads CASSSTSGATDTQYF. CDR3 DNA: TGTGCCAGCAGCTCCACTAGCGGGGCCACAGATACGCAGTATTTT.

The chain couples TRBV7-8 to TRBJ1-5, with D perhaps matching TRBD1 (6 bases). This CDR3 spans 15 amino acids. The V gene's germline CDR1 is SGHVS and CDR2 FQNEAQ. V was clipped by 1 base and J by 6 bases, with 13 bases between them. The CDR3 bases are TGTGCCAGCAGCTTAGGGAATGGGGGCGGTCAGCCCCAGCATTTT. Its translation: CASSLGNGGGQPQHF.

The chain joins TRBV7-3 to TRBJ2-5; 10 nucleotides line up with TRBD2. The CDR3 extends over 15 amino acids. Germline V gene sequence: CDR1 SGHTA, CDR2 FQGTGA. The V and J ends lost 7 bases and 4 bases, in that order; junction bases with no gene match: 9. CDR3 in amino acids: CASKPGSGRAETQYF. Here the CDR3 DNA reads TGTGCCAGCAAACCAGGCAGCGGGAGGGCAGAGACCCAGTACTTC.

The chain carries TRBV2 and TRBJ1-5; TRBD1 might be the D (5 bases). Germline loops: CDR1 SNHLY, CDR2 FYNNEI. The germline V and J ends were trimmed by 4 bases and 2 bases, with 9 bases remaining between them. This CDR3 is 14 amino acids long. The CDR3, as DNA: TGTGCCAGCAGTGTCTCGGGGGGCAATCAGCCCCAGCATTTT. Protein product: CASSVSGGNQPQHF.

The chain links TRBV18 to TRBJ2-1, with 12 bases aligning to TRBD2. The CDR3 totals 20 residues. From germline, CDR1 is KGHSH and CDR2 LQKENI. The trim removed 3 bases at V and 0 bases at J, leaving 12 bases unmatched. The CDR3 bases are TGTGCCAGCTCACCGTCTAGCGGGGGGGCCGGAGGGAGCTCCTACAATGAGCAGTTCTTC. It yields the protein CASSPSSGGAGGSSYNEQFF. The whole variable domain, filled in from reference TRBV18 and TRBJ2-1, reads NAGVMQNPRHLVRRRGQEARLRCSPMKGHSHVYWYRQLPEEGLKFMVYLQKENIIDESGMPKERFSAEFPKEGPSILRIQQVVRGDSAAYFCASSPSSGGAGGSSYNEQFFGPGTRLTVL.

The chain has TRBV6-5 and TRBJ1-5; D is ambiguous. V was pared by 0 bases and J by 5 bases, with 8 bases between. Germline CDR1 reads MNHEY; CDR2 reads SVGAGI. CDR3 length: 14 amino acids. The CDR3 DNA is TGTGCCAGCAGTTACTCATGGGCATATCAGCCCCAGCATTTT. This sequence encodes CASSYSWAYQPQHF.

The rearrangement links TRBV28 to TRBJ2-7; no clear D. Trimming removed 6 bases at V and 9 bases at J, with 18 bases between. The germline V gene encodes CDR1 MDHEN and CDR2 SYDVKM. The CDR3 is made up of 13 amino acids. In nucleotides, the CDR3 is TGTGCCAGCAGCTCTATTCGTGAGAGAAGGCAGTACTTC. Encoded protein: CASSSIRERRQYF.

This chain uses TRBV5-6 with TRBJ2-3, with D maybe TRBD1 (6 bases). The germline V gene encodes CDR1 SGHDT and CDR2 YYEEEE. Trimming stripped 3 bases from V and 1 base from J, with 6 bases between. The CDR3 sequence is 13 residues long. CDR3 loop: CASSSGGTDTQYF. CDR3 sequence (DNA): TGTGCCAGCAGCTCAGGGGGCACAGATACGCAGTATTTT.

V and J are TRBV12-3 or TRBV12-4 and TRBJ1-2, with a tentative D call TRBD1 (6 bases). Trimming shortened V by 10 bases and J by 6 bases, and 12 bases separated the two germline ends. The CDR3 is made up of 11 amino acids. The CDR3 reads CATTGPNGYTF. CDR3 nucleotides: TGTGCCACGACAGGCCCCAATGGCTACACCTTC.

The chain carries TRBV11-2 and TRBJ1-5; D may be TRBD1 (5 bases). This CDR3 is 13 amino acids long. Trimming left V 5 bases short and J 6 bases short, with 11 bases between. Germline CDR1 SGHAT, CDR2 FQNNGV. The CDR3 loop reads CASSPGIAQPQHF. For the CDR3, the DNA is TGTGCCAGCAGCCCAGGGATAGCTCAGCCCCAGCATTTT.

The chain is built from TRBV7-9 and TRBJ2-4, with TRBD1 matching over 9 bases. Per germline, CDR1 SEHNR and CDR2 FQNEAQ (reference sequence). The trim removed 4 bases at V and 9 bases at J, leaving 4 bases unmatched. The CDR3 totals 13 residues. CDR3 nucleotide sequence: TGTGCCAGCAGCTGGACAGGGGAAAGCATTCAGTACTTC. Its protein product is CASSWTGESIQYF.